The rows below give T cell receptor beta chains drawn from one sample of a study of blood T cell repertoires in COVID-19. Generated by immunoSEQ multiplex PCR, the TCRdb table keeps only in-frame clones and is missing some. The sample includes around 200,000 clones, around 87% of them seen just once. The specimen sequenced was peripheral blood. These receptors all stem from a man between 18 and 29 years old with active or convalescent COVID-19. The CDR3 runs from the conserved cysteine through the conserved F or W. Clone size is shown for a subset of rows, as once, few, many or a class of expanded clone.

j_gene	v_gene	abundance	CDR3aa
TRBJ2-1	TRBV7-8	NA	CASSLEKLSYNEQFF
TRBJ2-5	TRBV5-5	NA	CASSLAPSLQETQYF
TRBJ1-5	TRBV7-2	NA	CASSFRASNQPQHF
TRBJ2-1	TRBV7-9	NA	CASSSSGGNEQFF
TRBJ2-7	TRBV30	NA	CAWTAGRGEQYF
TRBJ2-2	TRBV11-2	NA	CASSRPGDTGELFF
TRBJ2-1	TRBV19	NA	CASSPSGSYLGEQFF
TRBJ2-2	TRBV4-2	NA	CASSQDSGGSTGELFF
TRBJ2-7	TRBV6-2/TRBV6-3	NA	CASSSSPSGRASEQYF
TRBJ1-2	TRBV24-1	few	CATSDWGDRGYTF
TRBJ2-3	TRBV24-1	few	CATSPGQGRADTQYF
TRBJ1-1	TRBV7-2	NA	CASSLGGRANTEAFF
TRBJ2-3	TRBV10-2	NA	CASSPGQETDTQYF
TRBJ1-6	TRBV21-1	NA	CASIQSGTGAGENSPLHF
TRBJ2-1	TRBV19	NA	CASSPDGNSYNEQFF
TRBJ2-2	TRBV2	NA	CASEKNTGELFF
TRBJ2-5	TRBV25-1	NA	CASRKRDVYQETQYF
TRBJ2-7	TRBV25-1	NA	CASQSGTADYEQYF
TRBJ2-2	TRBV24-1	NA	CATSDFPSGDAGELFF
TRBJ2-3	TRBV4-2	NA	CASSPTSGGGTDTQYF
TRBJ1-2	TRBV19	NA	CATPEWGRNGYTF
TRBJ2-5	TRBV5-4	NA	CASSFVSEETQYF
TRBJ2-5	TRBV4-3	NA	CASSPVEETQYF
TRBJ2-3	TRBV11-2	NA	CASTPPPGGPGTQYF
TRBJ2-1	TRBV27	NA	CASSKGLAVDNEQFF
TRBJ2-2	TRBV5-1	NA	CASSLVGVNTGELFF
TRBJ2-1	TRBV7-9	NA	CASSAGGGRFF